This T cell receptor beta chain is from a study of blood T cell repertoires in COVID-19. In the authors' workflow: The authors estimated nucleated cell counts from reference gene primer amplification. Clones were read by immunoSEQ multiplex PCR, and TCRdb kept only the in-frame ones, dropping some. V and J calls and clone size come straight from that table; D and trimming were deduced from the DNA. The sample has 490,000 or so clones; around nine tenths are singletons. All enrollees were roughly 18 to 100 years old and from about two dozen US areas. The germline V gene encodes CDR1 GTSNPN and CDR2 SVGIG (reference sequence). This CDR3 spans 16 amino acids. The trim removed 2 bases at V and 4 bases at J, leaving 12 bases unmatched.

This clonotype originated in a woman aged 55-69 years who had recovered from COVID-19. The sample taken for sequencing was PBMCs or T cells enriched from blood (not recorded which). The chain carries TRBV30 and TRBJ1-2; 8 bases fit TRBD1. CDR3 region: CAWSPIISGQAYGYTF. Here the CDR3 DNA reads TGTGCCTGGAGTCCGATAATCTCGGGACAGGCCTATGGCTACACCTTC.